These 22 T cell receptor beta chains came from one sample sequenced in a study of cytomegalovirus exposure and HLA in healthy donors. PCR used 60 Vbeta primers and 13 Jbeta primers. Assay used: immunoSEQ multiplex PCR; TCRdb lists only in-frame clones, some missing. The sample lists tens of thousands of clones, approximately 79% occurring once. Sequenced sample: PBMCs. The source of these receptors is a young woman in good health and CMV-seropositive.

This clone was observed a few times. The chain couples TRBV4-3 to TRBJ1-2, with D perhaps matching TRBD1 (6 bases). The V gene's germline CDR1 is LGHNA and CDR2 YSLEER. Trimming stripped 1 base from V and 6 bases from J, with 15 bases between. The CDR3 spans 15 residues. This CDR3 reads CASSQAPQGSDGYTF. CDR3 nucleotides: TGCGCCAGCAGCCAAGCCCCTCAGGGGTCTGATGGCTACACCTTC.

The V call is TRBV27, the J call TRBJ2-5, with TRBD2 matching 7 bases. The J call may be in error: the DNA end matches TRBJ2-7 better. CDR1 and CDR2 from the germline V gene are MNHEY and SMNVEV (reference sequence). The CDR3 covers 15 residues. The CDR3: CASRGGPLGSYEQYF. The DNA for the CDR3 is TGTGCCAGCAGGGGAGGGCCGCTGGGATCTTACGAGCAGTACTTC.

The CDR3 region has the DNA TGCAGCGTTACAGGCCTAAATGGCTACGAGCAGTACTTC. Its translation is CSVTGLNGYEQYF. V and J are TRBV29-1 and TRBJ2-7; a possible D gene is TRBD1 (5 bases). Germline V lookup: CDR1 SQVTM, CDR2 ANQGSEA. The CDR3 has 13 residues. V was clipped by 5 bases and J by 3 bases, with 14 bases between them.

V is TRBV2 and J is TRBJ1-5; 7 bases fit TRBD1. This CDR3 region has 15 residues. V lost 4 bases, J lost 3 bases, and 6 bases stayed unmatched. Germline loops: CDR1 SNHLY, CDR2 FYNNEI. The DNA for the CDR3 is TGTGCCAGCAGTGGGGGACAGATGATCAATCAGCCCCAGCATTTT. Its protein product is CASSGGQMINQPQHF.

The CDR3 loop is CASSLRGLFTDTQYF. CDR3 nucleotide sequence: TGTGCCAGCAGCTTAAGGGGGCTTTTCACAGATACGCAGTATTTT. The chain couples TRBV7-9 to TRBJ2-3, with 7 bases lining up with TRBD1. CDR1 and CDR2 (germline): SEHNR, FQNEAQ (reference sequence). Germline trimming cut 2 bases from V and 2 bases from J; bases unmatched to any gene: 4. The CDR3 is 15 residues long.

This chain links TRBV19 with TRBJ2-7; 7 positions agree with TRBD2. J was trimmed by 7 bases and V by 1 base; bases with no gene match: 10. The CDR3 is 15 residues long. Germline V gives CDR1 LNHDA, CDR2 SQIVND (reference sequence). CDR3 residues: CASSIGGAGVAEQYF. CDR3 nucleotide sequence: TGTGCCAGTAGTATAGGCGGGGCGGGAGTAGCGGAGCAGTACTTC.

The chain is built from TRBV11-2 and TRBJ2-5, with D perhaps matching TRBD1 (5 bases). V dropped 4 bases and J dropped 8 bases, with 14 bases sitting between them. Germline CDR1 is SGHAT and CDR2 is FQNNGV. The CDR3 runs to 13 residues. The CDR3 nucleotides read TGTGCCAGCAGCTCCTCTAGGGGCGGTACCCAGTACTTC. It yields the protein CASSSSRGGTQYF. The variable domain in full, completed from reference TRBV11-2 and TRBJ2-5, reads EAGVAQSPRYKIIEKRQSVAFWCNPISGHATLYWYQQILGQGPKLLIQFQNNGVVDDSQLPKDRFSAERLKGVDSTLKIQPAKLEDSAVYLCASSSSRGGTQYFGPGTRLLVL.

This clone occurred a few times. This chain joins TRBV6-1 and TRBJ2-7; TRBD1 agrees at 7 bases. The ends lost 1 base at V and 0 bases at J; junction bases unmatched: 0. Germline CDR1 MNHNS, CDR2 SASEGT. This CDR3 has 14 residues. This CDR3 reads CASSEGDSSYEQYF. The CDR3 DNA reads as TGTGCCAGCAGTGAAGGGGACAGCTCCTACGAGCAGTACTTC.

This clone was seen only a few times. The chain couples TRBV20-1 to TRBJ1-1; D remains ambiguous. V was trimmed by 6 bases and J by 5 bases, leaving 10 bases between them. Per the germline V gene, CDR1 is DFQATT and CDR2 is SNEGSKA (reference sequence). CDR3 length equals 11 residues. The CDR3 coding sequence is TGCAGTGCCCGGTTGGTAACTGAAGCTTTCTTT. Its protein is CSARLVTEAFF.

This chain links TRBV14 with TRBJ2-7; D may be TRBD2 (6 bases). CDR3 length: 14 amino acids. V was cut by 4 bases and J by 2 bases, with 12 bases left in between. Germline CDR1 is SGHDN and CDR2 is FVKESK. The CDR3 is CASSPGRGAYEQYF. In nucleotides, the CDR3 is TGTGCCAGCAGCCCCGGGAGAGGGGCCTACGAGCAGTACTTC.

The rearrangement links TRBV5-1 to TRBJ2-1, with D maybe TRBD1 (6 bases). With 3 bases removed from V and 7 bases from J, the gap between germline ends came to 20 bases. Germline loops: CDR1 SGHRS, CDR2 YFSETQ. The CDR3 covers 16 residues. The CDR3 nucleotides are TGCGCCAGCAGCTCGACGGACAGCACCATGAGAAATGAGCAGTTCTTC. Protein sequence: CASSSTDSTMRNEQFF.

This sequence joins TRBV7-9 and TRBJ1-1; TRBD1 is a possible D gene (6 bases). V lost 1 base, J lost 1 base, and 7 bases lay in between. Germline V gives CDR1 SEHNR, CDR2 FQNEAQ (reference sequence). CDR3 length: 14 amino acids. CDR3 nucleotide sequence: TGTGCCAGCAGCTTAGAACAGGGGAACACTGAAGCTTTCTTT. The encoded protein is CASSLEQGNTEAFF.

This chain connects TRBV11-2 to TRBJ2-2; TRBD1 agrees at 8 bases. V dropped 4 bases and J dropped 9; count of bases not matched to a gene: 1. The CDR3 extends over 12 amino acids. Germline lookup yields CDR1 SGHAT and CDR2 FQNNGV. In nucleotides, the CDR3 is TGTGCCAGCAGCTGGACAGGGAGGGAGCTGTTTTTT. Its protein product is CASSWTGRELFF.

The CDR3 region is CASRPDTNYGYTF. As DNA, the CDR3 is TGTGCCAGCAGACCCGACACGAACTATGGCTACACCTTC. This chain connects TRBV7-2 to TRBJ1-2; D remains unclear. Germline CDR1 reads SGHTA; CDR2 reads FQGNSA. Trimming removed 6 bases from V and 2 bases from J, with 10 bases in between. The CDR3 loop spans 13 amino acids.

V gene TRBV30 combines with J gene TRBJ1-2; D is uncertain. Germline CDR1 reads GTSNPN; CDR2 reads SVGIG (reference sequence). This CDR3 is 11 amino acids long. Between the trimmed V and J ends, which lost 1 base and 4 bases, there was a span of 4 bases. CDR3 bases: TGTGCCTGGAGTGGGAGCTATGGCTACACCTTC. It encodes CAWSGSYGYTF.

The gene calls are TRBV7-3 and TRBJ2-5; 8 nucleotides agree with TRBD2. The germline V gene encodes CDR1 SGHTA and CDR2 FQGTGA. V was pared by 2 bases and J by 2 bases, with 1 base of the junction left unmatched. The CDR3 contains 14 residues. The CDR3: CASSLGGGQETQYF. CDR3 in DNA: TGTGCCAGCAGCTTAGGCGGGGGGCAAGAGACCCAGTACTTC. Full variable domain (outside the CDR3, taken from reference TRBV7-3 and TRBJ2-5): GAGVSQTPSNKVTEKGKYVELRCDPISGHTALYWYRQSLGQGPEFLIYFQGTGAADDSGLPNDRFFAVRPEGSVSTLKIQRTERGDSAVYLCASSLGGGQETQYFGPGTRLLVL.

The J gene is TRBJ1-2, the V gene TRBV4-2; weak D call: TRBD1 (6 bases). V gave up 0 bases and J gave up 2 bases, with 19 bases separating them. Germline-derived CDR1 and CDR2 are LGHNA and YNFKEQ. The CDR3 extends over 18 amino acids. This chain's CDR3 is CASSQDSGDTRWNYGYTF. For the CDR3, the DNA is TGTGCCAGCAGCCAAGATTCAGGGGACACCCGTTGGAACTATGGCTACACCTTC.

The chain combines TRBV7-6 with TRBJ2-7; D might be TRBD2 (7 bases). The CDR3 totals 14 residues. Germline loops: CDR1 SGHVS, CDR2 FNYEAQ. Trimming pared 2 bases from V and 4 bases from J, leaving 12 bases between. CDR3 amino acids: CASSLSQGLYEQYF. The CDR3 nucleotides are TGTGCCAGCAGCTTATCACAGGGACTATACGAGCAGTACTTC.

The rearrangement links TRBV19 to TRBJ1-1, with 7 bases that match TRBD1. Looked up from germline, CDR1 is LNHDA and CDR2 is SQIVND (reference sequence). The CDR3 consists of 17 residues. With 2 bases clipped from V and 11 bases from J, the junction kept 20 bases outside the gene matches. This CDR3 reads CASSITLLRQGGVSAFF. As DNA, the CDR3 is TGTGCCAGTAGTATAACCCTACTTCGGCAGGGGGGTGTTTCGGCTTTCTTT.

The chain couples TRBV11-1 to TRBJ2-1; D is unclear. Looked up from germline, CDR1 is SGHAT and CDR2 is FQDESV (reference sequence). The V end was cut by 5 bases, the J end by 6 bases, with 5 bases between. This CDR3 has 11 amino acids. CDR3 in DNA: TGTGCCAGCAGCCCCGTCAATGAGCAGTTCTTC. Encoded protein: CASSPVNEQFF.

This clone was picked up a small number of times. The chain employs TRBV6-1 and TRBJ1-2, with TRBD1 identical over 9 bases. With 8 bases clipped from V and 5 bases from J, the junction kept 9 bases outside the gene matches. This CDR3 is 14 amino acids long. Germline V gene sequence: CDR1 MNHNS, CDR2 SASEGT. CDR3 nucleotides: TGTGCCAGCGTACAGGGGGCCGCCATGTATGGCTACACCTTC. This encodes CASVQGAAMYGYTF.

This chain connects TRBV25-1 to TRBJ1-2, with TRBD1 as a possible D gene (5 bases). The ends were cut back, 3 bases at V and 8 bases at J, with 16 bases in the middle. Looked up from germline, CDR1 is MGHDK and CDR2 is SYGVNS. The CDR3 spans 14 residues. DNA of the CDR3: TGTGCCAGCAGTGACTCCGGGGGGAACAAAGGCTACACCTTC. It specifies CASSDSGGNKGYTF.